This T cell receptor (beta chain) was retrieved from a study of graft-versus-host responses after intestinal transplantation. As for the study in general: Recipients were all induced with anti-thymocyte globulin, then given tacrolimus and steroids for approximately 3 years.

Study results and caveats: GvH clones surfaced in recipient marrow, some emerging earlier in ileum or blood. Peak circulating GvH clone levels tracked with early post-transplant HvG declines.

Germline values: CDR1 SGHTA, CDR2 FQGTGA. V was trimmed by 5 bases and J by 2 bases, leaving 9 bases between them. This CDR3 is built from 13 residues. TCRdb keeps only in-frame clones here, not all; method: immunoSEQ multiplex PCR. The data contain tens of thousands of clones, 85% to 95% of them seen just once; the ten biggest clones take up about 2.6%. Note on this clone: The antigen is unknown.

This TCR derives from a human donor who was the organ donor for an intestinal transplant. The source material was unstimulated CD4+ T cells sorted from spleen or lymph node cells, sampled before transplant. This chain joins TRBV7-3 and TRBJ2-5, with D unresolved. Here the CDR3 DNA reads TGTGCCAGCAGCCTGGGTACACAAGAGACCCAGTACTTC. Protein: CASSLGTQETQYF. Drawing the rest from reference TRBV7-3 and TRBJ2-5, the complete variable domain is GAGVSQTPSNKVTEKGKYVELRCDPISGHTALYWYRQSLGQGPEFLIYFQGTGAADDSGLPNDRFFAVRPEGSVSTLKIQRTERGDSAVYLCASSLGTQETQYFGPGTRLLVL.